The 25 T cell receptor beta chains reported below all come from one sample, sequenced in a study of blood T cell repertoires in COVID-19. Generated by immunoSEQ multiplex PCR, the TCRdb table keeps only in-frame clones and is missing some. The profile shows tens of thousands of clones, 80% to 85% of them singletons. Sequencing was performed on peripheral blood. These receptors all come from a woman older than 75 with acute or convalescent COVID-19.

The gene calls are TRBV9 and TRBJ2-5; 10 nucleotides agree with TRBD2. Trimming cost V 0 bases and J 1 base; bases outside gene matches: 3. The CDR3 spans 16 residues. CDR1 SGDLS and CDR2 YYNGEE come from the germline V gene. The CDR3 DNA is TGTGCCAGCAGCGTAGCTAGCGGGGGTTTCCAAGAGACCCAGTACTTC. Translated: CASSVASGGFQETQYF.

This clone appeared a few times. The chain has TRBV5-1 and TRBJ1-4; tentatively, D is TRBD1 (6 bases). Trimming removed 5 bases from V and 8 bases from J, with 16 bases in between. Germline loops: CDR1 SGHRS, CDR2 YFSETQ. The length of the CDR3 is 14 residues. CDR3 bases: TGCGCCAGCAGAGGGTCGGGACAAGACGAAAAACTGTTTTTT. Translation gives CASRGSGQDEKLFF.

The chain is built from TRBV30 and TRBJ2-5, with 10 bases identical to TRBD2. CDR1 is GTSNPN and CDR2 is SVGIG in the germline V gene (reference sequence). There are 16 residues in the CDR3. V was clipped by 2 bases and J by 1 base; unmatched bases: 7. In DNA, the CDR3 is TGTGCCTGGAGTTCCATAGCGGGGGGACTCCAAGAGACCCAGTACTTC. Translating it yields CAWSSIAGGLQETQYF.

V gene TRBV7-2 combines with J gene TRBJ2-2; TRBD2 aligns across 13 bases. V lost 4 bases, J lost 1 base, and 3 bases stayed unmatched. The germline CDR1 and CDR2 sequences are SGHTA and FQGNSA. CDR3 length: 17 residues. The CDR3 sequence: CASSSGLAGRNTGELFF. The CDR3 DNA follows: TGTGCCAGCAGCTCGGGACTAGCGGGAAGGAACACCGGGGAGCTGTTTTTT.

The rearrangement uses TRBV30 and TRBJ1-1, with 9 nucleotides matching TRBD1. The CDR3 extends over 13 amino acids. Germline loops: CDR1 GTSNPN, CDR2 SVGIG (reference sequence). Germline trimming cut 1 base from V and 8 bases from J; bases unmatched to any gene: 5. Here the CDR3 DNA reads TGTGCCTGGAGTGATTCTGGACAGGGGGAAGCTTTCTTT. Translating gives CAWSDSGQGEAFF.

V is TRBV19 and J is TRBJ1-5; D is unclear. With 6 bases removed from V and 7 bases from J, the gap between germline ends came to 16 bases. CDR3 length equals 14 residues. Germline V gene data show CDR1 as LNHDA and CDR2 as SQIVND (reference sequence). The CDR3 sequence: CASSQDPSGQPQHF. CDR3 DNA sequence: TGTGCCAGTAGCCAGGACCCGTCGGGGCAGCCCCAGCATTTT.

This chain uses TRBV24-1 with TRBJ2-7, with 9 bases lining up with TRBD2. There are 16 residues in the CDR3. V trimming: 1 base; J trimming: 2 bases; junction bases outside the gene matches: 5. Germline lookup yields CDR1 KGHDR and CDR2 SFDVKD. CDR3: CATSDFPSGVTYEQYF. The CDR3 DNA reads as TGTGCCACCAGTGATTTCCCTAGCGGGGTAACCTACGAGCAGTACTTC.

This chain connects TRBV12-3 or TRBV12-4 to TRBJ2-2, with D uncertain. This CDR3 contains 12 residues. V was clipped by 2 bases and J by 4 bases, with 2 bases between them. The CDR3, as DNA: TGTGCCAGCAGTTTACGCACCGGGGAGCTGTTTTTT. Translating it yields CASSLRTGELFF.

This clone was seen a single time. The J gene is TRBJ1-4, the V gene TRBV7-2; 8 bases match TRBD1. The V and J ends lost 3 bases and 7 bases, in that order; junction bases with no gene match: 4. This CDR3 region has 14 residues. Germline CDR1 is SGHTA and CDR2 is FQGNSA. CDR3 in amino acids: CASSLRQGAEKLFF. The CDR3 nucleotides read TGTGCCAGCAGCTTGCGCCAGGGGGCTGAAAAACTGTTTTTT.

There are a few counts of this clone. The chain combines TRBV29-1 with TRBJ2-5; 9 bases fit TRBD1. Germline CDR1 is SQVTM and CDR2 is ANQGSEA. Trimming cost V 7 bases and J 5 bases; bases outside gene matches: 5. The CDR3 totals 12 residues. The CDR3 sequence: CSANRGLETQYF. The CDR3 bases are TGCAGCGCAAACAGGGGGCTGGAGACCCAGTACTTC.

This clone was found a few times. The chain is built from TRBV2 and TRBJ1-2; weak D call: TRBD1 (6 bases). CDR1 is SNHLY and CDR2 is FYNNEI in the germline V gene. This CDR3 comprises 15 residues. Trimming took off 7 bases at V and 0 bases at J, with 15 bases between the two ends. In nucleotides, the CDR3 is TGTGCCAGCACCGAAAGGGACACCTCTAACTATGGCTACACCTTC. This gives the protein CASTERDTSNYGYTF.

The rearrangement uses TRBV27 and TRBJ1-2; 7 bases line up with TRBD1. This CDR3 is built from 15 residues. The V gene's germline CDR1 is MNHEY and CDR2 SMNVEV (reference sequence). J gave up 8 bases and V 3 bases, and 12 bases lay outside the gene matches. The CDR3 DNA sequence: TGTGCCAGCAGTTTCCAGACAGGGTATAGGGAAGGCTACACCTTC. This sequence encodes CASSFQTGYREGYTF.

There are a few counts of this clone. The rearrangement links TRBV6-1 to TRBJ1-3; D call uncertain. The V gene's germline CDR1 is MNHNS and CDR2 SASEGT. CDR3 size: 15 residues. The V end lost 3 bases, the J end lost 3 bases, and 12 bases lay between the germline ends. The CDR3 bases are TGTGCCAGCAGTGAGGGCAGGTCAGGTGGAAACACCATATATTTT. It specifies CASSEGRSGGNTIYF.

Within the sample, this clone is hyperexpanded (1% or more). The same CDR3 also results from other DNA sequences found in this sample. The rearrangement links TRBV18 to TRBJ1-2; a weak D match, TRBD1 (5 bases). V was shortened by 3 bases and J by 4 bases, with 12 bases between the two germline ends. In germline, CDR1 is KGHSH, CDR2 LQKENI. This CDR3 is built from 14 residues. In DNA form, the CDR3 reads TGTGCCAGCTCACCGGGGCAGGCACTCTATGGCTACACCTTC. Its translation is CASSPGQALYGYTF.

The CDR3 nucleotides are TGTGCCAGCAGCTTAGTAGGGGGTCCGAATGAAAAACTGTTTTTT. This translates into CASSLVGGPNEKLFF. V and J are TRBV7-2 and TRBJ1-4, with D tentatively TRBD1 (6 bases). Trimming took off 1 base at V and 5 bases at J, with 11 bases between the two ends. Germline V lookup: CDR1 SGHTA, CDR2 FQGNSA. The CDR3 extends over 15 amino acids.

The chain uses TRBV9 and TRBJ2-1, with D uncertain. The CDR3 sequence is 15 residues long. CDR1 SGDLS and CDR2 YYNGEE come from the germline V gene. V dropped 4 bases and J dropped 0 bases, with 11 bases sitting between them. Here the CDR3 DNA reads TGTGCCAGCAGCCCATCCCTCGGCTCCTACAATGAGCAGTTCTTC. Translated: CASSPSLGSYNEQFF.

CDR3 sequence: CASSLYMGQIKSGANVLTF. The CDR3 DNA reads as TGTGCCAGCAGCTTATATATGGGACAGATTAAATCTGGGGCCAACGTCCTGACTTTC. The rearrangement uses TRBV5-4 and TRBJ2-6, with 7 bases identical to TRBD1. This CDR3 region has 19 residues. The V gene's germline CDR1 is SGHNT and CDR2 YYREEE (reference sequence). J was trimmed by 1 base and V by 2 bases; bases with no gene match: 12.

The rearrangement links TRBV27 to TRBJ2-2; unclear D gene. The V gene lost 0 bases and the J gene lost 6 bases, with 8 bases spanning the gap. This CDR3 spans 14 amino acids. Germline V gene lookup returns CDR1 MNHEY and CDR2 SMNVEV (reference sequence). The CDR3 DNA sequence: TGTGCCAGCAGTTTATCGCTAAGCTCCGGGGAGCTGTTTTTT. This sequence encodes CASSLSLSSGELFF.

V gene TRBV5-1 combines with J gene TRBJ1-3, with TRBD1 identical over 8 bases. Germline values: CDR1 SGHRS, CDR2 YFSETQ. J was trimmed by 7 bases and V by 3 bases; bases with no gene match: 6. The length of the CDR3 is 14 residues. The CDR3 reads CASSSEGQANTIYF. The CDR3, as DNA: TGCGCCAGCAGCTCGGAGGGACAGGCGAACACCATATATTTT.

The V call is TRBV5-4, the J call TRBJ1-5; D may be TRBD1 (6 bases). CDR1 is SGHNT, CDR2 YYREEE, per germline (reference sequence). V was shortened by 2 bases and J by 5 bases, with 8 bases between the two germline ends. CDR3 length equals 13 residues. CDR3: CASSLGGDQPQHF. In nucleotides, the CDR3 is TGTGCCAGCAGCTTAGGGGGGGATCAGCCCCAGCATTTT.

CDR3 region: CASSLAGSGTEAFF. CDR3 bases: TGTGCCAGCAGCTTAGCGGGGTCGGGCACTGAAGCTTTCTTT. J is TRBJ1-1 and V is TRBV5-5, with D unresolved. V was shortened by 2 bases and J by 4 bases, with 12 bases between the two germline ends. The CDR3 spans 14 residues. CDR1 SGHKS and CDR2 YYEKEE come from the germline V gene (reference sequence).

The genes are TRBV27 and TRBJ1-2, with unresolved D. The CDR3 spans 14 residues. The V gene's germline CDR1 is MNHEY and CDR2 SMNVEV (reference sequence). V lost 7 bases, J lost 0 bases, and 12 bases lay in between. DNA for the CDR3: TGTGCCAGCACGACTATAGGCTCTAACTATGGCTACACCTTC. Amino acid sequence: CASTTIGSNYGYTF.

For the CDR3, the DNA is TGTGCCAGCAGTTCCCTGACAGGGCCTTTTAAAGGAAACACCATATATTTT. Translation: CASSSLTGPFKGNTIYF. This chain joins TRBV6-2 or TRBV6-3 and TRBJ1-3; 7 bases fit TRBD1. V gave up 4 bases and J gave up 4 bases; unmatched junction bases: 13. The CDR3 is made up of 17 amino acids. CDR1 is MNHEY, CDR2 SVGEGT, per germline.

This clone is a singleton in its sample. The genes are TRBV12-3 or TRBV12-4 and TRBJ1-5; D is undetermined. The germline V and J ends were trimmed by 6 bases and 11 bases, with 17 bases remaining between them. This CDR3 contains 13 residues. CDR3 in DNA: TGTGCCAGCAGGGCTCAGTCGACCGCGGCCCAGCATTTT. Translating gives CASRAQSTAAQHF.

The chain recombines TRBV6-1 with TRBJ1-4; maybe TRBD1 (5 bases). CDR1 is MNHNS and CDR2 is SASEGT in the germline V gene. The CDR3 sequence is 15 residues long. V was pared by 2 bases and J by 7 bases, with 14 bases between. CDR3: CASSESQGVGEKLFF. For the CDR3, the DNA is TGTGCCAGCAGTGAAAGTCAGGGTGTAGGTGAAAAACTGTTTTTT.